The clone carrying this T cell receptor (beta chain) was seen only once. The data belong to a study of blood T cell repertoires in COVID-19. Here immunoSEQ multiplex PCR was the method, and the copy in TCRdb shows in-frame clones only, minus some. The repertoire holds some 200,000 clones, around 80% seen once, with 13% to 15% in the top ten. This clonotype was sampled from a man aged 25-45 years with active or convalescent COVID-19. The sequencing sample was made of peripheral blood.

The CDR3 nucleotides are TGCAGCGTTGAAAAGGTCCGGGAGGAAAAACTGTTTTTT. The encoded protein is CSVEKVREEKLFF. This chain links TRBV29-1 with TRBJ1-4; D unresolved. V was trimmed by 2 bases and J by 8 bases, leaving 12 bases between them. This CDR3 spans 13 amino acids. Germline CDR1 SQVTM, CDR2 ANQGSEA.